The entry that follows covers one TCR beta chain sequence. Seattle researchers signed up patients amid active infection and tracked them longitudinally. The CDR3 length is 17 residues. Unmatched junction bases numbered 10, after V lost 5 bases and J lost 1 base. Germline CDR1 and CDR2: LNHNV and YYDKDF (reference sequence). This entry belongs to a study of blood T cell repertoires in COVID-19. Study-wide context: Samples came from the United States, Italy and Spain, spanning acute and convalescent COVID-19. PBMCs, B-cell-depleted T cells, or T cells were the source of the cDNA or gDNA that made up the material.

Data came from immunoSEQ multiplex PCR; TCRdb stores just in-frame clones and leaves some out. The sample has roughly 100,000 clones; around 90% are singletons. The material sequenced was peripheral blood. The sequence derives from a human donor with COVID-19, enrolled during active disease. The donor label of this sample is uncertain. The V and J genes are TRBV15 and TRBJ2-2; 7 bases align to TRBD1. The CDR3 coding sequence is TGTGCCACCAGCGGAAAGTGGTGGGACAGGAACACCGGGGAGCTGTTTTTT. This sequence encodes CATSGKWWDRNTGELFF. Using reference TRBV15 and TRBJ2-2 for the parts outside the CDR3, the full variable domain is DAMVIQNPRYQVTQFGKPVTLSCSQTLNHNVMYWYQQKSSQAPKLLFHYYDKDFNNEADTPDNFQSRRPNTSFCFLDIRSPGLGDTAMYLCATSGKWWDRNTGELFFGEGSRLTVL.